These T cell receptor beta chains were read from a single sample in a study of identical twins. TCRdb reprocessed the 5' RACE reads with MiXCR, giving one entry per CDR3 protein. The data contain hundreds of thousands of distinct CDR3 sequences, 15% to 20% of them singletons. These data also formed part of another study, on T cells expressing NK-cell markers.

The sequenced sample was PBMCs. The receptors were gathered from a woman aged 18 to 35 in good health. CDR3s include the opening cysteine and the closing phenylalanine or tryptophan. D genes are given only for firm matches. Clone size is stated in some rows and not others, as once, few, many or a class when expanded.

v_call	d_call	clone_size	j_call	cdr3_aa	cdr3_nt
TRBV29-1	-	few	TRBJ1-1	CSVDTGNTEAFF	TGCAGCGTTGACACAGGGAACACTGAAGCTTTCTTT
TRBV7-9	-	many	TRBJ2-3	CASSPPQRSSTDTQYF	TGTGCCAGCAGCCCCCCCCAGCGTTCTAGCACAGATACGCAGTATTTT
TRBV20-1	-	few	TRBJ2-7	CSARDSTSTYEQYF	TGCAGTGCTAGAGATTCGACGTCCACCTACGAGCAGTACTTC
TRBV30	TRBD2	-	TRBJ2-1	CAWSKRTSGREQFF	TGTGCCTGGAGTAAAAGGACTAGCGGGAGGGAGCAGTTCTTC
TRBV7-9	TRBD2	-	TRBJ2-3	CASSPTSGESTDTQYF	TGTGCCAGCAGCCCCACTAGCGGGGAAAGCACAGATACGCAGTATTTT
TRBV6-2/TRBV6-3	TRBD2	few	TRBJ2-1	CASSYSSGGGDEQFF	TGTGCCAGCAGTTACTCGAGCGGGGGCGGGGATGAGCAGTTCTTC
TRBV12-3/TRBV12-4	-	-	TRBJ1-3	CASSLGLKNTIYF	TGTGCCAGCAGTTTAGGGCTGAAAAACACCATATATTTT
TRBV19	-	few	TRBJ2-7	CASSNEQPTYEQYF	TGTGCCAGTAGTAATGAACAACCCACCTACGAGCAGTACTTC
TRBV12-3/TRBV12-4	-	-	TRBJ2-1	CASSVIAEIYNEQFF	TGTGCCAGCAGTGTTATAGCAGAGATTTACAATGAGCAGTTCTTC
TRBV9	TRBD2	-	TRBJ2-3	CASSVSGGPLGTQYF	TGTGCCAGCAGCGTAAGCGGGGGCCCCTTGGGTACGCAGTATTTT
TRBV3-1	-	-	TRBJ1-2	CASSQVRDGYTF	TGTGCCAGCAGCCAAGTCAGGGATGGCTACACCTTC
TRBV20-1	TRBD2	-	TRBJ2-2	CSARLAGKNTGELFF	TGCAGTGCTAGACTAGCGGGGAAGAACACCGGGGAGCTGTTTTTT
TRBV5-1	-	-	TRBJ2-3	CASSLAVGADTQYF	TGCGCCAGCAGCTTGGCCGTTGGGGCAGATACGCAGTATTTT
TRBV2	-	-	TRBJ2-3	CASSEEGRRTDTQYF	TGTGCCAGCAGTGAAGAAGGGCGACGGACAGATACGCAGTATTTT
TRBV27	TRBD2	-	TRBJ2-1	CASSLFRTSGSHVQFF	TGTGCCAGCAGTTTGTTTCGGACTAGCGGTTCCCATGTGCAGTTCTTC
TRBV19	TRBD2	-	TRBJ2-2	CASSSPWGGDTGELFF	TGTGCCAGTAGTTCCCCTTGGGGGGGAGACACCGGGGAGCTGTTTTTT
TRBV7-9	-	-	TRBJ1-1	CATGPGATEAFF	TGTGCCACCGGGCCGGGGGCCACTGAAGCTTTCTTT
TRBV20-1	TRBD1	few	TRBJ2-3	CSAFLGTGTRDTQYF	TGCAGTGCCTTCCTCGGGACAGGCACTAGGGATACGCAGTATTTT
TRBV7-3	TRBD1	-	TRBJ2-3	CASRSGTGGYTDTQYF	TGTGCCAGCAGGAGCGGGACAGGGGGATACACAGATACGCAGTATTTT
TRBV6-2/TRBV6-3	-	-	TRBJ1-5	CASSYRTEHQPQHF	TGTGCCAGCAGTTATCGGACTGAGCATCAGCCCCAGCATTTT
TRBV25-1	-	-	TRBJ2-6	CASSDGSSGANVLTF	TGTGCCAGCAGCGATGGTTCCTCTGGGGCCAACGTCCTGACTTTC
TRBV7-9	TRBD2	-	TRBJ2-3	CASRLGGGADTQYF	TGTGCCAGCAGACTGGGGGGGGGAGCAGATACGCAGTATTTT
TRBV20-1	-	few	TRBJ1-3	CSAVRPDSGNTIYF	TGCAGTGCTGTCAGACCTGACTCTGGAAACACCATATATTTT
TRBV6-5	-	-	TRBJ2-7	CASSYTGGRGEQYF	TGTGCCAGCAGTTACACTGGAGGAAGAGGCGAGCAGTACTTC
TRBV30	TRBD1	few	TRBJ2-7	CAWISRDRTYEQYF	TGTGCCTGGATTTCAAGGGACAGGACCTACGAGCAGTACTTC
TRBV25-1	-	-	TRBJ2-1	CASSEEFYEQFF	TGTGCCAGCAGTGAGGAGTTCTATGAGCAGTTCTTC
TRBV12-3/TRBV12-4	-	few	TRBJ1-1	CASSLNREAFF	TGTGCCAGCAGTTTGAACAGAGAAGCTTTCTTT
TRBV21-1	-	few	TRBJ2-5	CASSKTGMGKETQYF	TGTGCCAGCAGCAAAACAGGGATGGGAAAAGAGACCCAGTACTTC
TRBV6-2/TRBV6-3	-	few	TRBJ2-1	CASSYTRVTEQFF	TGTGCCAGCAGTTACACTAGGGTCACTGAGCAGTTCTTC
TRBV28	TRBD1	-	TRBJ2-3	CASTRRDRVTDTQYF	TGTGCCAGCACCCGCCGGGACAGGGTCACAGATACGCAGTATTTT
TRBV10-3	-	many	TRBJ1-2	CAISGTEHYGYTF	TGTGCCATCAGTGGGACCGAGCACTATGGCTACACCTTC